This passage covers 27 T cell receptor beta chains from one sample sequenced in a study of blood T cell repertoires in COVID-19. Libraries were prepared by immunoSEQ multiplex PCR; TCRdb keeps only in-frame clonotypes and omits some of them. The sample carries over 200,000 clones, more than 70% recorded once. Sequencing used peripheral blood. The receptor set was obtained from a man older than 75 with acute or convalescent COVID-19.

The chain employs TRBV24-1 and TRBJ1-2; a possible D gene is TRBD1 (5 bases). CDR3 size: 14 residues. Germline V gene lookup returns CDR1 KGHDR and CDR2 SFDVKD. Trimming stripped 4 bases from V and 8 bases from J, with 16 bases between. DNA of the CDR3: TGTGCCACCAGTGACCCCGGGCCCTCAGGGGGCTACACCTTC. This sequence encodes CATSDPGPSGGYTF.

The table lists this clone with a few counts. The chain couples TRBV30 to TRBJ2-5; a weak D match, TRBD2 (5 bases). The CDR3 consists of 13 residues. The germline V gene encodes CDR1 GTSNPN and CDR2 SVGIG (reference sequence). Trimming took 4 bases from V and 4 from J, leaving 13 bases between them. CDR3 region: CAWIGAGRETQYF. Here the CDR3 DNA reads TGTGCCTGGATTGGCGCGGGTCGAGAGACCCAGTACTTC.

This clone was counted a few times. The rearrangement links TRBV30 to TRBJ1-5; perhaps TRBD1 as D (6 bases). Deletions cut 7 bases from V and 6 bases from J, with 10 bases between. The germline gives CDR1 GTSNPN, CDR2 SVGIG (reference sequence). The CDR3 is 11 amino acids. The CDR3: CASGTTQPQHF. The DNA of the CDR3 is TGTGCCTCAGGGACAACTCAGCCCCAGCATTTT.

A remark on this clone: Other DNA variants within this sample encode the same CDR3. V and J are TRBV5-1 and TRBJ2-5; 8 bases agree with TRBD1. The CDR3 loop spans 14 amino acids. Trimming cost V 4 bases and J 4 bases; bases outside gene matches: 6. From germline, CDR1 is SGHRS and CDR2 YFSETQ. The CDR3 DNA sequence: TGCGCCAGCAGCCCCGGACAGGGTGGAGAGACCCAGTACTTC. It specifies CASSPGQGGETQYF.

This clone was observed a handful of times. This rearrangement joins TRBV5-1 to TRBJ2-1; D might be TRBD2 (5 bases). The germline V gene has CDR1 SGHRS and CDR2 YFSETQ. The CDR3 has 15 residues. The germline V and J ends were trimmed by 3 bases and 2 bases, with 12 bases remaining between them. Here the CDR3 reads CASSSRTGPYNEQFF. In DNA, the CDR3 is TGCGCCAGCAGCTCCCGGACTGGCCCCTACAATGAGCAGTTCTTC.

The chain has TRBV4-1 and TRBJ2-3, with 10 bases lining up with TRBD2. Germline-derived CDR1 and CDR2 are MGHRA and YSYEKL. CDR3 length equals 20 residues. J gave up 0 bases and V 3 bases, and 15 bases lay outside the gene matches. The CDR3 reads CASSQLAGVALGSSTDTQYF. The CDR3 bases are TGCGCCAGCAGCCAGCTAGCGGGAGTAGCTCTCGGCTCTAGCACAGATACGCAGTATTTT.

CDR3 DNA sequence: TGTGCCAGCAGCAGCCGCGCTTCGAACACTGAAGCTTTCTTT. This gives the protein CASSSRASNTEAFF. This chain uses TRBV7-6 with TRBJ1-1, with unresolved D. V gave up 5 bases and J gave up 1 base, with 11 bases separating them. There are 14 residues in the CDR3. CDR1 and CDR2 from the germline V gene are SGHVS and FNYEAQ.

The rearrangement joins TRBV11-2 to TRBJ1-1; 8 bases are a match to TRBD1. The V segment lost 6 bases and the J segment 5 bases; nucleotides outside the gene matches: 8. This CDR3 contains 14 residues. Germline-derived CDR1 and CDR2 are SGHAT and FQNNGV. CDR3 in DNA: TGTGCCAGCAGTGAACGACAGGGGTATACTGAAGCTTTCTTT. This encodes CASSERQGYTEAFF.

V usage is TRBV5-6 and J usage is TRBJ2-7; maybe TRBD1 (5 bases). CDR3 size: 16 residues. Germline CDR1 and CDR2: SGHDT and YYEEEE. The V and J ends lost 0 bases and 3 bases respectively, with 16 bases between them. The CDR3 sequence is CASSLGMTAPLYEQYF. CDR3 in DNA: TGTGCCAGCAGCTTGGGTATGACAGCCCCTCTCTACGAGCAGTACTTC.

The genes are TRBV5-4 and TRBJ1-5, with 7 bases fitting TRBD1. CDR3 length: 15 amino acids. Germline V lookup: CDR1 SGHNT, CDR2 YYREEE (reference sequence). The trim removed 2 bases at V and 4 bases at J, leaving 6 bases unmatched. As DNA, the CDR3 is TGTGCCAGCAGCTTAGGGGCAGGGGGAAATCAGCCCCAGCATTTT. It encodes CASSLGAGGNQPQHF.

This chain links TRBV19 with TRBJ2-1; 8 bases fit TRBD1. Per the germline V gene, CDR1 is LNHDA and CDR2 is SQIVND (reference sequence). The V segment lost 5 bases and the J segment 3 bases; nucleotides outside the gene matches: 6. CDR3 length: 15 residues. DNA for the CDR3: TGTGCCAGTAGTTCCGGGACAGGCGTCTACAATGAGCAGTTCTTC. Amino acid sequence: CASSSGTGVYNEQFF.

The genes are TRBV28 and TRBJ1-6; no firm D call. The CDR3 sequence is 18 residues long. CDR1 and CDR2 from the germline V gene are MDHEN and SYDVKM. V was pared by 10 bases and J by 0 bases, with 22 bases between. In DNA, the CDR3 is TGTGCCACCGGAGGTAGTCGCGCCCTCGTCTCCTATAATTCACCCCTCCACTTT. It specifies CATGGSRALVSYNSPLHF.

V usage is TRBV5-1 and J usage is TRBJ2-5; no reliable D call. The V gene's germline CDR1 is SGHRS and CDR2 YFSETQ. The V gene lost 3 bases and the J gene lost 2 bases, with 11 bases spanning the gap. The CDR3 loop spans 14 amino acids. The DNA of the CDR3 is TGCGCCAGCAGCTCAAACGTCGGGCAAGAGACCCAGTACTTC. The encoded protein is CASSSNVGQETQYF.

The rearrangement links TRBV9 to TRBJ1-6, with D possibly TRBD1 on 5 matching bases. CDR1 is SGDLS and CDR2 is YYNGEE in the germline V gene. Trimming cost V 0 bases and J 8 bases, with 9 bases left between them. This CDR3 is 14 amino acids long. CDR3 loop: CASSVDRQYSPLHF. The DNA for the CDR3 is TGTGCCAGCAGCGTAGACAGACAGTATTCACCCCTCCACTTT.

The chain has TRBV28 and TRBJ1-2; 12 bases match TRBD1. The CDR3 is 15 residues long. The germline V gene encodes CDR1 MDHEN and CDR2 SYDVKM. Unmatched junction bases numbered 6, after V lost 6 bases and J lost 4 bases. CDR3 nucleotides: TGTGCCAGCAGAACCGGGACAGGGGGCGCCTATGGCTACACCTTC. This gives the protein CASRTGTGGAYGYTF.

This chain uses TRBV6-5 with TRBJ1-1; D is uncertain. Germline assignment: CDR1 MNHEY and CDR2 SVGAGI. Trimming left V 8 bases short and J 6 bases short, with 16 bases between. The CDR3 runs to 13 residues. CDR3 residues: CASSQDSTPEAFF. In DNA, the CDR3 is TGTGCCAGCTCTCAGGATTCGACCCCTGAAGCTTTCTTT.

The V gene is TRBV18, the J gene TRBJ1-2, with 7 bases lining up with TRBD1. After removal of 2 bases from V and 7 bases from J, the junction contained 13 bases not matched to a gene. Germline V CDR1 and CDR2: KGHSH, LQKENI. This CDR3 region has 16 residues. The CDR3 nucleotides are TGTGCCAGCTCACCATTTGGACAGGACAGTAAATTTGGCTACACCTTC. It specifies CASSPFGQDSKFGYTF. The full variable domain, in which reference TRBV18 and TRBJ1-2 provide the parts outside the CDR3, is NAGVMQNPRHLVRRRGQEARLRCSPMKGHSHVYWYRQLPEEGLKFMVYLQKENIIDESGMPKERFSAEFPKEGPSILRIQQVVRGDSAAYFCASSPFGQDSKFGYTFGSGTRLTVV.

This chain connects TRBV28 to TRBJ2-3; perhaps TRBD2 as D (6 bases). The CDR3 is 15 amino acids. The germline V gene has CDR1 MDHEN and CDR2 SYDVKM. The V and J ends lost 1 base and 2 bases respectively, with 10 bases between them. For the CDR3, the DNA is TGTGCCAGCAGTTTATTTGGGGGGTTCACAGATACGCAGTATTTT. Amino acid sequence: CASSLFGGFTDTQYF.

The genes are TRBV5-1 and TRBJ2-7, with 8 bases fitting TRBD1. The CDR3 extends over 15 amino acids. Per germline, CDR1 SGHRS and CDR2 YFSETQ. Germline trimming cut 4 bases from V and 1 base from J; bases unmatched to any gene: 7. CDR3 in DNA: TGCGCCAGCAGCGGCGGGACAGGAGGTTCCTACGAGCAGTACTTC. Amino acids: CASSGGTGGSYEQYF.

J is TRBJ1-2 and V is TRBV24-1; D possibly corresponds to TRBD1 (5 bases). CDR3 size: 13 residues. Trimming shortened V by 7 bases and J by 8 bases, and 16 bases separated the two germline ends. The germline V gene encodes CDR1 KGHDR and CDR2 SFDVKD. The chain's CDR3 is CATSDLSGRGYTF. The CDR3 nucleotides are TGTGCCACCAGCGACCTTTCAGGGCGAGGCTACACCTTC.

The chain couples TRBV30 to TRBJ2-1; perhaps TRBD2 as D (7 bases). Germline loops: CDR1 GTSNPN, CDR2 SVGIG (reference sequence). V shed 0 bases and J shed 0 bases, with 15 bases lying between them. The CDR3 spans 17 residues. The CDR3 loop reads CAWSVPRGGLSYNEQFF. The CDR3 nucleotides read TGTGCCTGGAGTGTACCTCGCGGGGGCCTCTCCTACAATGAGCAGTTCTTC.

The chain combines TRBV28 with TRBJ2-7; TRBD2 is a possible D gene (6 bases). The V gene's germline CDR1 is MDHEN and CDR2 SYDVKM. Trimming removed 9 bases at V and 2 bases at J, with 14 bases between. The CDR3 loop spans 13 amino acids. CDR3 loop: CASLGGPAYEQYF. The CDR3 coding sequence is TGTGCCAGTCTCGGGGGTCCCGCCTACGAGCAGTACTTC.

In regard to this clone: With a much larger clone just one base away, this may be a read error. V is TRBV28 and J is TRBJ2-2; 9 bases agree with TRBD2. J gave up 0 bases and V 1 base, and 6 bases lay outside the gene matches. Germline V gene data show CDR1 as MDHEN and CDR2 as SYDVKM. This CDR3 is 18 amino acids long. CDR3 DNA sequence: TGTGCCAGCAGTTTATTGGGTCGCGGGGGGGCGAACACCGGGGAGCTGTTTTTT. Translation gives CASSLLGRGGANTGELFF.

This sequence joins TRBV6-1 and TRBJ2-3; possible D gene TRBD1, 5 bases. Germline CDR1 MNHNS, CDR2 SASEGT. Trimming left V 2 bases short and J 0 bases short, with 9 bases between. The CDR3 contains 15 residues. Written as DNA, the CDR3 is TGTGCCAGCAGTGAAAGGGGATCCAGCACAGATACGCAGTATTTT. It is translated as CASSERGSSTDTQYF.

The rearrangement links TRBV7-3 to TRBJ2-1; D is perhaps TRBD1 (5 bases). Germline lookup yields CDR1 SGHTA and CDR2 FQGTGA. V was clipped by 5 bases and J by 7 bases, with 12 bases between them. This CDR3 spans 13 amino acids. The CDR3 DNA sequence: TGTGCCAGCAGCCCCGTGCAGGGTAATGAGCAGTTCTTC. Translation gives CASSPVQGNEQFF.

The rearrangement joins TRBV28 to TRBJ1-5; weak D call: TRBD1 (6 bases). This CDR3 contains 13 residues. V was trimmed by 6 bases and J by 3 bases, leaving 9 bases between them. The germline V gene has CDR1 MDHEN and CDR2 SYDVKM. The CDR3: CASRQGLNQPQHF. The CDR3 bases are TGTGCCAGCAGACAGGGTCTCAATCAGCCCCAGCATTTT.

The V and J genes are TRBV5-1 and TRBJ2-2; 7 bases are a match to TRBD1. Germline lookup yields CDR1 SGHRS and CDR2 YFSETQ. With 3 bases clipped from V and 7 bases from J, the junction kept 9 bases outside the gene matches. The CDR3 totals 15 residues. CDR3 in DNA: TGCGCCAGCAGCTCGGACAGGAGAAGGAGCGGGGAGCTGTTTTTT. Translating gives CASSSDRRRSGELFF.